This entry is about one TCR beta chain. In its sample, this clonotype was seen many times. The antigen this receptor binds is unknown. Base qualities are not provided; no much larger clone lies one nucleotide away. This entry is derived from a study of T cells in Graves' hyperthyroidism and ophthalmopathy (dated by TCRdb to about 2019). Regarding the research as a whole: Peripheral blood was sampled at the time of initial diagnosis, prior to any treatment. Whether ophthalmopathy could be predicted prospectively was tested in an independent validation cohort made up of 18 to 20 hyperthyroidism patients plus 17 patients who later progressed to ophthalmopathy. The 90 to 100 discovery patients were randomly split 7:3 into training and test sets. The paper reports TCR Vbeta CDR3 sequencing of approximately 130 peripheral blood samples: approximately 41 ophthalmopathy, around 80 hyperthyroidism and 17 progressor patients. Once sampling was done, hyperthyroidism patients were given methimazole at a starting dose of 30 mg daily, whereas ophthalmopathy patients were given high-dose intravenous methylprednisolone. Thyroid tissue and blood T-cell repertoires from six Graves' hyperthyroidism patients were also compared in the study. To identify TCR V-J signatures that set the groups apart, the researchers used a discovery cohort of about a hundred patients, made up of roughly 45 with Graves' ophthalmopathy and 57 with stable Graves' hyperthyroidism.

The TCR beta CDR3 regions were amplified from the RNA transcripts. The TCR CDR3 was subjected to a first round of RT-PCR using the HTBI primer set and the Qiagen OneStep RT-PCR kit. The libraries were constructed in a second round of multiplex PCR and then size-selected and purified. The libraries were sequenced on an Illumina HiSeq2000 using paired-end 100 bp reads. Concerning the study's data processing: Raw data were processed with SOAPnuke, discarding reads with adapters, uncalled bases, mean Phred below 15, or no exact constant-primer or identifier match. High-quality paired reads were merged with COPE v1.2.5, and unique nucleotide sequences were defined as clonotypes. MiTCR v1.1 was used to align the clonotypes against IMGT TRBV, TRBD and TRBJ reference segments. Only V-J combinations with frequency above 0.0001, covering 99% to 99.2% of repertoires, were analysed. A TCS score was defined as the ratio between F50 (clonal expansion) and ExV (chaos), using BLOSUM62-based TCRdist between CDR3 peptides within each V-J. Welch's t-statistics and random forest reduced several hundred V-J features to roughly 13, which were used in a naive Bayes classifier (R e1071). TCRdb reprocessed the public reads (quality trimming at Q25 with fastp, clone calling with MiXCR) and kept in-frame beta chains. Merged by CDR3 protein, the rows form single entries marked with the most common genes and DNA. None of the V and J calls come from the authors' own analysis; TCRdb made them. This sample comprises about 500,000 distinct CDR3 sequences, about 16% of them detected only once. The top ten hold 25% to 35% of the sample.

In the ophthalmopathy patients, disease was moderately to severely active, with a Clinical Activity Score of 3 or more, a NOSPECS grade of 4 or more, and a duration of less than 3 months. The study excluded patients with uncontrolled infections, other autoimmune diseases, pregnancy or lactation. Diagnoses relied on clinical symptoms, serum thyroxine and TRAb, thyroid ultrasound and orbital computed tomography. PBMCs were separated from under 11 ml of fresh peripheral blood using Ficoll-Paque density gradient centrifugation. Total RNA was extracted with Trizol reagent, and quality was checked on an Agilent 2100 Bioanalyzer. What the authors observed across the whole study: No statistical method was used to fix the sample size in advance, and group allocation was not hidden from the investigators. A model built on a 13 V-J signature distinguished ophthalmopathy from stable hyperthyroidism, reaching 85% to 90% sensitivity and 81.08% specificity in cross-validation and 80%/75% in testing. Blood samples also contained most of the expanded thyroid clonotypes (frequency above 0.001), which suggests that blood repertoires may reflect thyroid immune responses. During validation, the model predicted progression to ophthalmopathy a median of about 6.3 months ahead of onset, with almost 71% sensitivity and 72.22% specificity.

Sequences DFQATT (CDR1) and SNEGSKA (CDR2) are obtained from the germline V gene (reference sequence). The CDR3, from cysteine to phenylalanine, totals 14 residues. This entry keeps only the CDR3 DNA: 42 bases, framed from base 1. After removal of 3 bases from V and 0 bases from J, the junction retains 3 bases not matched to a gene. The TCR was taken from a woman aged 25 to 39 with Graves' ophthalmopathy. The rearrangement combines TRBV20-1 with TRBJ2-7, with TRBD2 identical over 9 junction bases. Sequenced sample: blood. The DNA reads TGCAGTGCTAGGCGACTAGCGGACTCCTACGAGCAGTACTTC. Its protein is CSARRLADSYEQYF.